The 10 T cell receptor beta chains below all came from one sample that was sequenced in a study of blood T cell repertoires in COVID-19. The repertoire was sequenced with immunoSEQ multiplex PCR; TCRdb's copy has only in-frame clones and lacks some. This sample has about 280,000 clones, with approximately 83% found just once. What was sequenced was peripheral blood. These receptors were collected from a woman in her 70s with acute or convalescent COVID-19.

This sequence joins TRBV5-6 and TRBJ1-2; 9 bases agree with TRBD1. Germline V gives CDR1 SGHDT, CDR2 YYEEEE. CDR3 length: 16 residues. V was clipped by 0 bases and J by 2 bases; unmatched bases: 5. CDR3 in DNA: TGTGCCAGCAGCTTGGGGGGACAGGGAGGGAACTATGGCTACACCTTC. It translates to CASSLGGQGGNYGYTF.

The CDR3 region is CASSEQGDYNEQFF. CDR3 DNA: TGTGCCAGCAGTGAACAGGGGGACTACAATGAGCAGTTCTTC. The V call is TRBV2, the J call TRBJ2-1, with 7 positions matching TRBD1. Germline-derived CDR1 and CDR2 are SNHLY and FYNNEI. The CDR3 contains 14 residues. V lost 2 bases to trimming and J lost 3 bases; unmatched junction nucleotides: 1.

CDR3 nucleotides: TGTGCCAGCAGCCCGTTGGACAGGCGGTACGAGCAGTACTTC. Its translation: CASSPLDRRYEQYF. V gene TRBV11-2 combines with J gene TRBJ2-7, with 7 nucleotides matching TRBD1. The CDR3 contains 14 residues. Germline V gene sequence: CDR1 SGHAT, CDR2 FQNNGV. The V gene end was trimmed by 5 bases and the J gene end by 4 bases; junction bases not matched to a gene: 8.

The chain recombines TRBV5-1 with TRBJ1-2; 7 bases align to TRBD1. With 4 bases clipped from V and 4 bases from J, the junction kept 4 bases outside the gene matches. Germline CDR1 and CDR2: SGHRS and YFSETQ. CDR3 length: 13 residues. The CDR3 is CASSQGQSYGYTF. The DNA of the CDR3 is TGCGCCAGCAGCCAGGGACAGAGCTATGGCTACACCTTC.

V is TRBV5-5 and J is TRBJ1-2; D is possibly TRBD1 (6 bases). Germline values: CDR1 SGHKS, CDR2 YYEKEE (reference sequence). The CDR3 spans 16 residues. V lost 0 bases and J lost 4, with 16 bases in between. The CDR3 is CASSLALGGRPYGYTF. The CDR3 nucleotides are TGTGCCAGCAGCTTGGCCCTGGGGGGGCGCCCCTATGGCTACACCTTC.

V gene TRBV10-1 combines with J gene TRBJ2-7; the D gene is possibly TRBD1 (6 bases). This CDR3 contains 12 residues. Germline CDR1 is WNHNN and CDR2 is SYGVQD (reference sequence). V was shortened by 2 bases and J by 6 bases, with 8 bases between the two germline ends. The CDR3 DNA reads as TGCGCCAGCAGTGAGCAGGGGCGCGAGCAGTACTTC. Its protein product is CASSEQGREQYF.

V is TRBV2 and J is TRBJ1-2, with D unclear. Trimming removed 5 bases from V and 0 bases from J, with 16 bases in between. The CDR3 consists of 16 residues. Germline CDR1 SNHLY, CDR2 FYNNEI. CDR3 residues: CASSLLPPGANYGYTF. The CDR3 bases are TGTGCCAGCAGTCTACTACCACCCGGAGCTAACTATGGCTACACCTTC. The full variable domain, with the rest looked up from reference TRBV2 and TRBJ1-2, is EPEVTQTPSHQVTQMGQEVILRCVPISNHLYFYWYRQILGQKVEFLVSFYNNEISEKSEIFDDQFSVERPDGSNFTLKIRSTKLEDSAMYFCASSLLPPGANYGYTFGSGTRLTVV.

Regarding this clone: The sample carries other DNA sequences with the same CDR3. This chain uses TRBV18 with TRBJ2-5; D is ambiguous. The CDR3 has 13 residues. Trimming removed 3 bases from V and 2 bases from J, with 7 bases in between. Germline V gene lookup returns CDR1 KGHSH and CDR2 LQKENI. The chain's CDR3 is CASSPGQQETQYF. CDR3 in DNA: TGTGCCAGCTCACCGGGCCAGCAAGAGACCCAGTACTTC. Full variable domain (missing parts from reference TRBV18 and TRBJ2-5): NAGVMQNPRHLVRRRGQEARLRCSPMKGHSHVYWYRQLPEEGLKFMVYLQKENIIDESGMPKERFSAEFPKEGPSILRIQQVVRGDSAAYFCASSPGQQETQYFGPGTRLLVL.

The chain links TRBV4-1 to TRBJ2-2; possible D gene TRBD1, 6 bases. The CDR3 runs 15 residues. CDR1 MGHRA and CDR2 YSYEKL come from the germline V gene. Trimming removed 4 bases from V and 5 bases from J, with 14 bases in between. The CDR3 here is CASSRLTGATGELFF. The CDR3 DNA reads as TGCGCCAGCAGCCGCTTGACAGGAGCAACCGGGGAGCTGTTTTTT.

There are a few counts of this clone. The chain carries TRBV14 and TRBJ1-5; no clear D gene. The CDR3 extends over 13 amino acids. CDR1 and CDR2 from the germline V gene are SGHDN and FVKESK. V was pared by 0 bases and J by 6 bases, with 6 bases between. The CDR3 loop is CASSQDLSQPQHF. The CDR3 coding sequence is TGTGCCAGCAGCCAAGATCTGTCTCAGCCCCAGCATTTT.